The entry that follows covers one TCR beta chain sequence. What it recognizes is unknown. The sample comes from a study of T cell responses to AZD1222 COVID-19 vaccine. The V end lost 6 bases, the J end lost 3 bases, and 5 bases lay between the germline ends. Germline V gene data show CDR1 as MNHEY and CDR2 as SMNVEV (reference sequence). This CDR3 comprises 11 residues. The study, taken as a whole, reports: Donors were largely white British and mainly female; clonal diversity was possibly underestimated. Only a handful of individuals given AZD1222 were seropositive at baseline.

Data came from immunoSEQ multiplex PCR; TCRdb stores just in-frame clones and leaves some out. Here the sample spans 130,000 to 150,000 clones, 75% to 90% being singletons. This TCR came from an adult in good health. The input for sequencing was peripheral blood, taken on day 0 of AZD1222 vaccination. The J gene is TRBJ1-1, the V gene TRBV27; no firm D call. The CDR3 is CASSTYTEAFF. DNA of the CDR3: TGTGCCAGCAGCACATACACTGAAGCTTTCTTT.